This T cell receptor (beta chain) originates from a study of cytomegalovirus exposure and HLA in healthy donors. TCRdb's table, derived via immunoSEQ multiplex PCR, lists solely in-frame clones and lacks some. The data hold about 340,000 clones, with just over 85% observed a single time. On this clone: The antigen remains unidentified.

Study-level points and caveats: Reports showed the classifier diagnosing cytomegalovirus status with high specificity and sensitivity. Listed as cytomegalovirus-associated were 150 or so TCR beta chains.

The clonotype originates from a young woman in good health and CMV-seronegative. Sequencing used PBMCs.

This CDR3 reads CASSSPLDVAGGYTGELFF. CDR3 nucleotide sequence: TGTGCCAGCAGCTCCCCTCTTGATGTGGCGGGAGGGTATACCGGGGAGCTGTTTTTT. The V and J genes are TRBV7-2 and TRBJ2-2; 9 bases are a match to TRBD2. Germline trimming cut 4 bases from V and 5 bases from J; bases unmatched to any gene: 17. Germline loops: CDR1 SGHTA, CDR2 FQGNSA. The CDR3 has 19 amino acids.